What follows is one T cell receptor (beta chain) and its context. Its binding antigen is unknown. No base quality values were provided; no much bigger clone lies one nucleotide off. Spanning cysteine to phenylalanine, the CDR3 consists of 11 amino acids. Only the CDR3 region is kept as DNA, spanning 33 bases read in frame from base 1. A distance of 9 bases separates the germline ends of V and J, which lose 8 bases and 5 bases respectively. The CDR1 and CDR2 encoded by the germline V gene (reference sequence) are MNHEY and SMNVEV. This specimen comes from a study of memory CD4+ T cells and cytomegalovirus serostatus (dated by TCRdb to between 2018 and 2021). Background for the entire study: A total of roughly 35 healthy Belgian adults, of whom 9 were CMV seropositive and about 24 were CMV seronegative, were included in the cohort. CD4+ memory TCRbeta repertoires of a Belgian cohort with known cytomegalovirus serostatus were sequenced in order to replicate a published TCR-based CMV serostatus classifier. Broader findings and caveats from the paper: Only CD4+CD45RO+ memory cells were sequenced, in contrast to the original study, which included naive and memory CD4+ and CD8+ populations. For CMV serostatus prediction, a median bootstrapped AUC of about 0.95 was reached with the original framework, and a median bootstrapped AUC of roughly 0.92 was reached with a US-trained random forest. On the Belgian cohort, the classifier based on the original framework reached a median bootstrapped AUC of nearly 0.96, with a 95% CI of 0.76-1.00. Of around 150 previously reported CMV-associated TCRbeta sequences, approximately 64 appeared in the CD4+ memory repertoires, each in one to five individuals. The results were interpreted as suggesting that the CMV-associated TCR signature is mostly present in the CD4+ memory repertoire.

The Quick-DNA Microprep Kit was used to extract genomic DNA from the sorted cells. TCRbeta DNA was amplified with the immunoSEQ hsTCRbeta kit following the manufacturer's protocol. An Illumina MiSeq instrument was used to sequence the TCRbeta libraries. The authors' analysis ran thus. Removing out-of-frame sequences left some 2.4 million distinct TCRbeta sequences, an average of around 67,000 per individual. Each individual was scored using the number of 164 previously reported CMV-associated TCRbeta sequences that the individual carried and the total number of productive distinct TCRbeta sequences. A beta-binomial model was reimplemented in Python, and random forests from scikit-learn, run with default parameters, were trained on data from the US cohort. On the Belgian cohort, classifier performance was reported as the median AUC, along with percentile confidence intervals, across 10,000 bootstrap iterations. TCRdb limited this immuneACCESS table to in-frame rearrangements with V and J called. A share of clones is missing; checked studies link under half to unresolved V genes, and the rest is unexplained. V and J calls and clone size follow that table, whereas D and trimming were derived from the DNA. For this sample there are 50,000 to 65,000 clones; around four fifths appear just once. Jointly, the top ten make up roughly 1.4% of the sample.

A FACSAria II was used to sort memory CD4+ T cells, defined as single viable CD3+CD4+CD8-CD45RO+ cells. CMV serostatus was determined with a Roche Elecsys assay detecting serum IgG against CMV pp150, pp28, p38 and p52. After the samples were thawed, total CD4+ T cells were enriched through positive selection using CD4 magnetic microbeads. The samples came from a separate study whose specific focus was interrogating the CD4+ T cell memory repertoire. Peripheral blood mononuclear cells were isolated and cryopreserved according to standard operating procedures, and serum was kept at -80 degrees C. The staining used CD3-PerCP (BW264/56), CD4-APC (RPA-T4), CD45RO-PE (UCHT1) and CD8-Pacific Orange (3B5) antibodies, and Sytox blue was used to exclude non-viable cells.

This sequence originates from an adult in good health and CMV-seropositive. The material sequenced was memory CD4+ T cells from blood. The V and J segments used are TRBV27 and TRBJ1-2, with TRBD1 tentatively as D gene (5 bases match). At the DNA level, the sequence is TGTGCCAGCGGGGGGGAGTATGGCTACACCTTC. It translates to CASGGEYGYTF.